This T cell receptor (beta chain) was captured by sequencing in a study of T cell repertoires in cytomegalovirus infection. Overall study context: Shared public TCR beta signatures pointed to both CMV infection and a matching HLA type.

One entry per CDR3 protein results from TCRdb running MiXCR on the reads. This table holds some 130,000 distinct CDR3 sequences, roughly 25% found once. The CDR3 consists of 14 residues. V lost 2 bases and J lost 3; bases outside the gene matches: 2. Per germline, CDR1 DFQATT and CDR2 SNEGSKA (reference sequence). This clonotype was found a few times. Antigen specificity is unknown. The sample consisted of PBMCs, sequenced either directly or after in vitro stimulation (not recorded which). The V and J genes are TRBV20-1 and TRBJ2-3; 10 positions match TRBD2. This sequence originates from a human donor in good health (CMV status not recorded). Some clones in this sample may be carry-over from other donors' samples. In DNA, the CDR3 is TGCAGTGCTAGACTAGCGGGAGCGACAGATACGCAGTATTTT. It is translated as CSARLAGATDTQYF.